Listed below are T cell receptor beta chains from one sample, sequenced in a study of T cell repertoires in cytomegalovirus infection. Antigen specificity for these receptors is unknown. MiXCR was run by TCRdb on the reads, yielding one entry per CDR3 protein. The sample contains around 120,000 distinct CDR3 sequences, about 24% of which appear only once. The sample was PBMCs, sequenced either directly or after in vitro stimulation (not recorded which). The receptors come from a human donor in good health (CMV status not recorded). Some clones in this sample may be carry-over from other donors' samples. CDR3s include the opening cysteine and the closing phenylalanine or tryptophan. The D gene is left open where the match is weak. Only some rows state a clone size, as once, few, many or a class for expanded clones.

v_call,j_call,d_call,clone_size,cdr3_aa,cdr3_nt
TRBV14,TRBJ2-3,TRBD1,-,CASSRNGQGARQDTQYF,TGTGCCAGCAGCCGGAATGGACAGGGGGCGCGTCAAGATACGCAGTATTTT
TRBV28,TRBJ2-2,-,-,CASSLIGAGELFF,TGTGCCAGCAGTCTCATTGGTGCCGGGGAGCTGTTTTTT
TRBV28,TRBJ2-1,-,-,CASRTGWSLATYNEQFF,TGTGCCAGCAGGACTGGGTGGAGCCTAGCGACCTACAATGAGCAGTTCTTC
TRBV7-2,TRBJ2-5,-,many,CASSSGMHEETQYF,TGTGCCAGCAGCTCCGGGATGCATGAAGAGACCCAGTACTTC
TRBV6-5,TRBJ2-7,-,-,CASSYSWEGEYEQYF,TGTGCCAGCAGTTACTCATGGGAGGGGGAGTACGAGCAGTACTTC
TRBV10-3,TRBJ2-5,-,-,CAISPGPGYKQETQYF,TGTGCCATCTCCCCCGGGCCGGGCTACAAACAAGAGACCCAGTACTTC
TRBV7-8,TRBJ2-7,-,few,CASSLARVQIDQQYF,TGTGCCAGCAGCTTAGCGCGGGTCCAGATAGACCAGCAGTACTTC
TRBV12-3/TRBV12-4,TRBJ2-1,-,few,CASTSTLGYNEQFF,TGTGCCAGCACATCTACACTCGGCTACAATGAGCAGTTCTTC
TRBV9,TRBJ1-2,TRBD1,-,CASSVFDRVGDYGYTF,TGTGCCAGCAGCGTCTTCGACAGGGTGGGCGACTATGGCTACACCTTC
TRBV6-2/TRBV6-3,TRBJ2-5,TRBD1,few,CASSRDEDRLQTQYF,TGTGCCAGCAGCCGCGATGAGGACAGGCTACAGACCCAGTACTTC
TRBV4-1,TRBJ1-6,-,few,CASSPLQGRGSPLHF,TGCGCCAGCAGCCCACTTCAGGGGCGAGGTTCACCCCTCCACTTT
TRBV19,TRBJ1-4,-,-,CASSPRSGFGNEKLFF,TGTGCCAGTAGTCCCCGATCGGGTTTTGGTAATGAAAAACTGTTTTTT
TRBV7-2,TRBJ1-1,-,many,CASSSQGRNTEAFF,TGTGCCAGCAGTTCCCAGGGGCGGAACACTGAAGCTTTCTTT
TRBV5-4,TRBJ2-1,-,-,CASSLTGAGSYNEQFF,TGTGCCAGCAGCTTAACAGGCGCTGGTTCCTACAATGAGCAGTTCTTC
TRBV7-9,TRBJ2-3,TRBD1,few,CASSSGQNPTDTQYF,TGTGCCAGCAGCTCGGGACAGAACCCCACAGATACGCAGTATTTT
TRBV4-1,TRBJ1-1,TRBD1,few,CASSQDGGTVNTEAFF,TGCGCCAGCAGCCAAGACGGGGGGACAGTGAACACTGAAGCTTTCTTT
TRBV12-3/TRBV12-4,TRBJ2-6,TRBD1,many,CASSLRPVQGTSGANVLTF,TGTGCCAGCAGTTTACGCCCGGTACAGGGGACCTCTGGGGCCAACGTCCTGACTTTC
TRBV6-1,TRBJ1-5,-,many,CASSEDLRRPQHF,TGTGCCAGCAGTGAAGATTTGAGGCGGCCCCAGCATTTT
TRBV6-2/TRBV6-3,TRBJ1-1,TRBD1,-,CASIGRTGLLNTEAFF,TGTGCCAGCATCGGTCGGACAGGGCTTCTGAACACTGAAGCTTTCTTT
TRBV11-2,TRBJ2-5,-,-,CASSSQTETQYF,TGTGCCAGCAGCTCCCAAACCGAGACCCAGTACTTC
TRBV12-3/TRBV12-4,TRBJ2-2,TRBD2,many,CASSAEVAGGNTGELFF,TGTGCCAGCAGTGCGGAGGTAGCGGGAGGGAACACCGGGGAGCTGTTTTTT
TRBV30,TRBJ2-1,-,-,CALILSRRGGYNEQFF,TGTGCCTTGATATTAAGCCGCAGGGGCGGTTACAATGAGCAGTTCTTC
TRBV7-2,TRBJ2-3,-,-,CASSPAGPADTQYF,TGTGCCAGCAGCCCCGCTGGACCTGCAGATACGCAGTATTTT
TRBV7-2,TRBJ1-1,-,few,CASSPEGHWNTEAFF,TGTGCCAGCAGCCCAGAGGGACATTGGAACACTGAAGCTTTCTTT
TRBV7-3,TRBJ2-3,TRBD2,-,CASSDGTSGRGTQYF,TGTGCCAGCAGCGACGGGACTAGCGGGAGAGGAACGCAGTATTTT
TRBV20-1,TRBJ2-3,TRBD2,-,CSARASGRDTQYF,TGCAGTGCTAGAGCTAGCGGGAGGGATACGCAGTATTTT
TRBV7-3,TRBJ2-5,-,-,CASSLMEGRPQYF,TGTGCCAGCAGCTTAATGGAGGGGAGACCCCAGTACTTC
TRBV27,TRBJ2-5,TRBD1,-,CASSPQGTGMETQYF,TGTGCCAGCAGTCCCCAAGGGACAGGGATGGAGACCCAGTACTTC
TRBV10-3,TRBJ2-7,TRBD2,few,CAISDPGTTSYEQYF,TGTGCCATCAGTGATCCCGGGACTACATCCTACGAGCAGTACTTC
TRBV7-2,TRBJ2-1,TRBD2,many,CASSKGLAGGNNEQFF,TGTGCCAGCAGCAAAGGACTAGCGGGAGGGAACAATGAGCAGTTCTTC
TRBV27,TRBJ2-1,-,-,CASSSHYNEQFF,TGTGCCAGTTCTTCCCACTACAATGAGCAGTTCTTC
TRBV20-1,TRBJ2-3,TRBD2,-,CSASPPGLAGTDTQYF,TGCAGTGCTAGTCCCCCCGGACTAGCGGGCACAGATACGCAGTATTTT
TRBV27,TRBJ2-1,TRBD1,-,CASSPPDRGQSSYNEQFF,TGTGCCAGCAGTCCTCCGGACAGGGGGCAAAGCTCCTACAATGAGCAGTTCTTC
TRBV5-1,TRBJ2-7,-,-,CASEDEGQYPHEQYF,TGCGCCAGCGAAGACGAAGGACAATACCCCCACGAGCAGTACTTC
TRBV5-4,TRBJ2-1,-,-,CASSSRWGNEQFF,TGTGCCAGCAGCTCGCGATGGGGCAATGAGCAGTTCTTC
TRBV7-2,TRBJ1-6,-,-,CASSPNRAGSPLHF,TGTGCCAGCAGCCCTAACAGGGCTGGTTCACCCCTCCACTTT
TRBV29-1,TRBJ1-2,-,-,CSGGSSYGYTF,TGCAGCGGAGGGTCGAGCTATGGCTACACCTTC
TRBV28,TRBJ2-1,-,-,CASSSGGLYNEQFF,TGTGCCAGCAGTTCGGGCGGACTCTACAATGAGCAGTTCTTC
TRBV7-9,TRBJ2-1,TRBD2,many,CASSLGTSGRYSEQFF,TGTGCCAGCAGCTTAGGAACTAGCGGGAGATATAGCGAGCAGTTCTTC
TRBV27,TRBJ2-1,TRBD2,-,CASSFPSGRAYNEQFF,TGTGCCAGCAGTTTTCCTAGCGGGAGGGCCTACAATGAGCAGTTCTTC
TRBV20-1,TRBJ2-3,TRBD1,few,CSANPGGWRTDTQYF,TGCAGTGCCAACCCAGGGGGCTGGCGCACAGATACGCAGTATTTT
TRBV28,TRBJ1-5,-,many,CASSLPGEEPPTAGYQPQHF,TGTGCCAGCAGTTTGCCAGGGGAGGAACCACCCACAGCAGGTTATCAGCCCCAGCATTTT
TRBV7-9,TRBJ2-1,TRBD2,few,CASSFSSGPGSNEQFF,TGTGCCAGCAGCTTCTCTAGCGGGCCCGGTAGCAATGAGCAGTTCTTC
TRBV6-5,TRBJ2-6,TRBD2,few,CASYARRLAGPGANVLTF,TGTGCCAGCTACGCTAGAAGGCTAGCGGGACCTGGGGCCAACGTCCTGACTTTC
TRBV30,TRBJ1-5,-,few,CAWSGDRGDQPQHF,TGTGCCTGGAGTGGAGACAGAGGAGATCAGCCCCAGCATTTT